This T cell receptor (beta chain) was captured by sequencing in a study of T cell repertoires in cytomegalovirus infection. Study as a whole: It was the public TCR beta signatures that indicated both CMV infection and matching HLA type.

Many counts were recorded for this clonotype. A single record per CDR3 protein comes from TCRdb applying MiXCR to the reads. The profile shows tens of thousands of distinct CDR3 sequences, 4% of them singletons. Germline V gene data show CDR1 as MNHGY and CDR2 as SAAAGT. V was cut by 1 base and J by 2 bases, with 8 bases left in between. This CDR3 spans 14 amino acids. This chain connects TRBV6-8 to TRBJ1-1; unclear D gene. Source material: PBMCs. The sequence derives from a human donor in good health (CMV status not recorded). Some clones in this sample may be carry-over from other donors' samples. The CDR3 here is CASSYLAVNTEAFF. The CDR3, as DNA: TGTGCCAGCAGTTACTTGGCGGTTAACACTGAAGCTTTCTTT.